Below, 19 T cell receptor beta chains from the same sample are listed, as sequenced in a study of shared clonotypes between healthy human individuals. Sequencing was performed with immunoSEQ multiplex PCR; in TCRdb, only in-frame clones are kept and a portion is missing. The table includes roughly 720,000 clones, about nine tenths detected once. Material for sequencing was memory CD8+ T cells from PBMCs. The subset here: CD45RO+ cells pooled with CCR7-negative TemRA cells. Every receptor here comes from a man younger than 30 in good health. Some clones in this sample may be carry-over from other donors' samples.

This clone was picked up one time. The J gene is TRBJ1-2, the V gene TRBV5-1; D is possibly TRBD1 (6 bases). V was pared by 5 bases and J by 2 bases, with 19 bases between. Germline-derived CDR1 and CDR2 are SGHRS and YFSETQ. This CDR3 has 16 residues. Here the CDR3 reads CASRARPWGGNYGYTF. The CDR3 region has the DNA TGCGCCAGCAGGGCCCGCCCGTGGGGGGGCAACTATGGCTACACCTTC.

The rearrangement uses TRBV15 and TRBJ1-2, with D tentatively TRBD1 (6 bases). Germline values: CDR1 LNHNV, CDR2 YYDKDF (reference sequence). The CDR3 contains 19 residues. Trimming stripped 0 bases from V and 0 bases from J, with 20 bases between. The CDR3 is CATSREGGAGRLANYGYTF. The CDR3 DNA reads TGTGCCACCAGCAGAGAAGGGGGAGCCGGACGTCTAGCTAACTATGGCTACACCTTC.

V and J are TRBV9 and TRBJ2-2; TRBD2 aligns across 7 bases. The V and J ends lost 0 bases and 7 bases, in that order; junction bases with no gene match: 6. This CDR3 has 15 amino acids. The germline CDR1 and CDR2 sequences are SGDLS and YYNGEE. CDR3 in DNA: TGTGCCAGCAGCGTAGGGTGGGAGCGGGACGGGGAGCTGTTTTTT. Amino acid sequence: CASSVGWERDGELFF.

The chain links TRBV9 to TRBJ2-1, with 10 bases identical to TRBD2. Germline trimming cut 0 bases from V and 2 bases from J; bases unmatched to any gene: 8. CDR3 length: 18 residues. Germline V CDR1 and CDR2: SGDLS, YYNGEE. The CDR3 protein is CASSVALAGEGTYNEQFF. CDR3 sequence (DNA): TGTGCCAGCAGCGTAGCGCTAGCGGGAGAAGGAACCTACAATGAGCAGTTCTTC.

This clone was counted a few times. The chain carries TRBV6-4 and TRBJ2-3; a possible D gene is TRBD1 (5 bases). Looked up from germline, CDR1 is MRHNA and CDR2 is SNTAGT. Trimming took off 2 bases at V and 6 bases at J, with 12 bases between the two ends. The CDR3 length is 14 residues. The CDR3 DNA is TGTGCCAGCAGTGACGGGGCAGATCCGGATACGCAGTATTTT. Residues: CASSDGADPDTQYF.

V gene TRBV20-1 combines with J gene TRBJ2-7, with 8 positions matching TRBD2. The CDR3 length is 11 residues. Germline trimming cut 7 bases from V and 5 bases from J; bases unmatched to any gene: 4. In germline, CDR1 is DFQATT, CDR2 SNEGSKA (reference sequence). The CDR3 region is CSVIAGNEQYF. The DNA for the CDR3 is TGCAGTGTTATAGCGGGGAACGAGCAGTACTTC.

The V and J genes are TRBV7-6 and TRBJ2-7, with 8 bases aligning to TRBD1. J lost 2 bases, V lost 1 base, and 7 bases had no gene match. Germline V gene data show CDR1 as SGHVS and CDR2 as FNYEAQ. This CDR3 comprises 16 residues. CDR3 sequence: CASSLDGTGLTYEQYF. In nucleotides, the CDR3 is TGTGCCAGCAGCTTAGATGGGACAGGCTTAACCTACGAGCAGTACTTC.

The chain has TRBV30 and TRBJ2-5; TRBD1 aligns across 8 bases. This CDR3 spans 14 amino acids. Germline V gene data show CDR1 as GTSNPN and CDR2 as SVGIG (reference sequence). V lost 0 bases and J lost 5; bases outside the gene matches: 5. The CDR3: CAWSVPGGAETQYF. The CDR3 DNA is TGTGCCTGGAGTGTACCAGGGGGCGCGGAGACCCAGTACTTC.

V is TRBV13 and J is TRBJ2-7; TRBD1 agrees at 7 bases. CDR1 PRHDT and CDR2 FYEKMQ come from the germline V gene (reference sequence). J gave up 0 bases and V 3 bases, and 5 bases lay outside the gene matches. The length of the CDR3 is 15 residues. CDR3 amino acids: CASSFTGALSYEQYF. As DNA, the CDR3 is TGTGCCAGCAGCTTTACAGGGGCACTCTCCTACGAGCAGTACTTC.

For this clone: The sample contains more than one DNA sequence encoding this CDR3. The chain combines TRBV14 with TRBJ2-7; D ambiguous. The ends were cut back, 1 base at V and 1 base at J, with 2 bases in the middle. Germline-derived CDR1 and CDR2 are SGHDN and FVKESK. This CDR3 has 12 amino acids. CDR3 bases: TGTGCCAGCAGCCAAGGGTCCTACGAGCAGTACTTC. This codes for CASSQGSYEQYF.

This chain uses TRBV27 with TRBJ1-5; 10 bases are shared with TRBD1. This CDR3 comprises 15 residues. The germline CDR1 and CDR2 sequences are MNHEY and SMNVEV (reference sequence). Trimming at V came to 5 bases and at J to 6 bases, leaving 7 bases not matched to a gene. The CDR3 bases are TGTGCCAGCAGTGGCGACAGGGGGCTGTCTCAGCCCCAGCATTTT. Protein product: CASSGDRGLSQPQHF.

This chain connects TRBV7-9 to TRBJ2-6; D perhaps matches TRBD2 (6 bases). The CDR3 consists of 18 residues. V lost 1 base and J lost 0, with 13 bases in between. Germline V gene sequence: CDR1 SEHNR, CDR2 FQNEAQ (reference sequence). CDR3 amino acids: CASSLGPGEASGANVLTF. CDR3 bases: TGTGCCAGCAGCTTAGGACCGGGGGAGGCCTCTGGGGCCAACGTCCTGACTTTC.

This clone was detected once. The rearrangement uses TRBV9 and TRBJ2-3; TRBD2 agrees at 9 bases. Germline CDR1 reads SGDLS; CDR2 reads YYNGEE. Trimming removed 0 bases from V and 4 bases from J; junction bases left unmatched: 6. The CDR3 has 16 residues. CDR3 sequence reads: CASSVDSGSRADTQYF. As DNA, the CDR3 is TGTGCCAGCAGCGTAGATAGCGGGAGCCGGGCAGATACGCAGTATTTT.

The CDR3: CASSLAGISYNEQFF. The DNA for the CDR3 is TGTGCCAGTAGCCTAGCGGGTATCTCATACAATGAGCAGTTCTTC. The chain couples TRBV19 to TRBJ2-1; 8 bases are a match to TRBD2. CDR1 and CDR2 from the germline V gene are LNHDA and SQIVND (reference sequence). J gave up 4 bases and V 6 bases, and 8 bases lay outside the gene matches. The CDR3 loop spans 15 amino acids.

The chain uses TRBV4-1 and TRBJ2-7; D unclear. Trimming removed 3 bases from V and 3 bases from J, with 18 bases in between. This CDR3 contains 16 residues. Germline V gives CDR1 MGHRA, CDR2 YSYEKL. The CDR3 DNA reads as TGCGCCAGCAGCCATCATTTTTTTGGTGTTAACTACGAGCAGTACTTC. This translates into CASSHHFFGVNYEQYF.

V usage is TRBV27 and J usage is TRBJ1-4; 9 positions agree with TRBD1. Germline CDR1 MNHEY, CDR2 SMNVEV (reference sequence). V shed 0 bases and J 12 bases; nucleotides not matched to a gene: 14. The CDR3 contains 17 residues. CDR3: CASSLSIGDRESMELFF. In DNA, the CDR3 is TGTGCCAGCAGTTTATCGATTGGGGACAGGGAATCGATGGAACTGTTTTTT.

This clone showed up just a few times. Just one base apart from a much larger clone, this may be a read error. J is TRBJ2-6 and V is TRBV6-5, with no clear D. The V end was cut by 2 bases, the J end by 0 bases, with 2 bases between. The CDR3 contains 14 residues. Germline V gene lookup returns CDR1 MNHEY and CDR2 SVGAGI. CDR3 loop: CASSYNSGANVLTF. CDR3 bases: TGTGCCAGCAGTTACAACTCTGGGGCCAACGTCCTGACTTTC.

This clone was recorded once. The gene calls are TRBV28 and TRBJ2-1; a possible D gene is TRBD2 (6 bases). The CDR3 contains 16 residues. V was clipped by 5 bases and J by 8 bases, with 22 bases between them. CDR1 is MDHEN and CDR2 is SYDVKM in the germline V gene. The chain's CDR3 is CASSRPWRDPQDEQFF. The CDR3 bases are TGTGCCAGCAGTCGACCCTGGCGGGACCCTCAGGATGAGCAGTTCTTC.

V and J are TRBV7-3 and TRBJ2-7; D is tentatively TRBD1 or TRBD2 (5 bases each). The CDR3 is made up of 16 amino acids. V lost 1 base to trimming and J lost 2 bases, with 15 bases between them. CDR1 is SGHTA and CDR2 is FQGTGA in the germline V gene. The CDR3 DNA reads TGTGCCAGCAGCTTAATGGGGCCCGGGGCAGCCTACGAGCAGTACTTC. As protein: CASSLMGPGAAYEQYF.